Shown below are 11 T cell receptor beta chains from a single sample sequenced in a study of T cells in Graves' hyperthyroidism and ophthalmopathy. Amplification of TCR beta CDR3 regions used RNA as the template. HTBI primers were the set used in a first-round RT-PCR of the TCR CDR3. MiXCR was run by TCRdb on the multiplex PCR reads, yielding one entry per CDR3 protein. Among roughly 740,000 distinct CDR3 sequences listed, less than 20% were seen once. The sample comprised blood. The receptors shown here come from a man aged 18 to 29 with Graves' hyperthyroidism.

This clonotype appeared many times. The J gene is TRBJ2-7, the V gene TRBV29-1; D gene unclear. CDR3 length: 11 residues. CDR1 SQVTM and CDR2 ANQGSEA come from the germline V gene. Trimming removed 6 bases from V and 2 bases from J, with 8 bases in between. The CDR3 DNA is TGCAGCGTGGGGTGGCCCTACGAGCAGTACTTC. This translates into CSVGWPYEQYF.

This clonotype was counted at least ten times. This chain uses TRBV20-1 with TRBJ2-1; perhaps TRBD2 as D (6 bases). The length of the CDR3 is 14 residues. CDR1 and CDR2 (germline): DFQATT, SNEGSKA (reference sequence). V lost 3 bases and J 2 bases, leaving 11 bases between the germline ends. The CDR3 nucleotides read TGCAGTGCTAGCCCAGCGGGCACCTACAATGAGCAGTTCTTC. Translating gives CSASPAGTYNEQFF.

This clonotype has ten or more counts. The rearrangement uses TRBV7-9 and TRBJ2-5, with D unclear. The germline V and J ends were trimmed by 7 bases and 5 bases, with 5 bases remaining between them. Germline assignment: CDR1 SEHNR and CDR2 FQNEAQ (reference sequence). The CDR3 sequence is 10 residues long. In nucleotides, the CDR3 is TGTGCCAGCAAAGGGGAGACCCAGTACTTC. It yields the protein CASKGETQYF. The whole variable domain, filled in from reference TRBV7-9 and TRBJ2-5, reads DTGVSQNPRHKITKRGQNVTFRCDPISEHNRLYWYRQTLGQGPEFLTYFQNEAQLEKSRLLSDRFSAERPKGSFSTLEIQRTEQGDSAMYLCASKGETQYFGPGTRLLVL.

This clonotype was counted between two and nine times. The CDR3 here is CASSSGGIYTGTDTQYF. The CDR3 DNA is TGTGCCAGCAGCTCGGGTGGTATTTATACGGGCACAGATACGCAGTATTTT. The chain couples TRBV7-9 to TRBJ2-3; D is uncertain. Germline V CDR1 and CDR2: SEHNR, FQNEAQ (reference sequence). The length of the CDR3 is 17 residues. The V end lost 4 bases, the J end lost 1 base, and 18 bases lay between the germline ends. Variable domain in full (rest from reference TRBV7-9 and TRBJ2-3): DTGVSQNPRHKITKRGQNVTFRCDPISEHNRLYWYRQTLGQGPEFLTYFQNEAQLEKSRLLSDRFSAERPKGSFSTLEIQRTEQGDSAMYLCASSSGGIYTGTDTQYFGPGTRLTVL.

At least ten counts were recorded for this clonotype. V usage is TRBV12-3 or TRBV12-4 and J usage is TRBJ2-3; no definite D call. V was shortened by 4 bases and J by 7 bases, with 9 bases between the two germline ends. CDR3 length: 12 residues. The CDR3 reads CASSSTAYTQYF. The CDR3 DNA reads TGTGCCAGCAGTTCTACAGCTTATACGCAGTATTTT.

J is TRBJ2-7 and V is TRBV5-4, with TRBD2 matching 10 bases. CDR3 size: 15 residues. Losses at the gene ends were 0 bases for V and 2 bases for J; bases not matched to a gene: 2. Germline V gene data show CDR1 as SGHNT and CDR2 as YYREEE (reference sequence). This CDR3 reads CASSLESGRAYEQYF. DNA of the CDR3: TGTGCCAGCAGCTTGGAAAGCGGGAGGGCCTACGAGCAGTACTTC.

This clonotype was seen repeatedly, ten times or more. Written as DNA, the CDR3 is TGTGCCAGCAGCGGAGCGGGGGTTGGCTACGAGCAGTACTTC. It encodes CASSGAGVGYEQYF. This chain joins TRBV11-2 and TRBJ2-7; 8 nucleotides line up with TRBD2. This CDR3 has 14 residues. CDR1 is SGHAT and CDR2 is FQNNGV in the germline V gene. V lost 5 bases, J lost 3 bases, and 6 bases stayed unmatched.

V gene TRBV28 combines with J gene TRBJ2-2; 10 bases are a match to TRBD2. The CDR3 contains 17 residues. Germline loops: CDR1 MDHEN, CDR2 SYDVKM. Germline trimming cut 6 bases from V and 4 bases from J; bases unmatched to any gene: 11. The CDR3 loop is CASSYGGLASSTGELFF. The CDR3 bases are TGTGCCAGCAGCTACGGGGGACTAGCGAGTTCCACCGGGGAGCTGTTTTTT.

In its sample, this clonotype was seen a few times. The gene calls are TRBV6-1 and TRBJ1-1; D remains ambiguous. Germline-derived CDR1 and CDR2 are MNHNS and SASEGT. With 8 bases removed from V and 7 bases from J, the gap between germline ends came to 11 bases. The CDR3 extends over 11 amino acids. CDR3 amino acids: CASGWTIEAFF. DNA of the CDR3: TGTGCCAGCGGCTGGACCATTGAAGCTTTCTTT.

This clonotype was seen repeatedly, ten times or more. The chain joins TRBV20-1 to TRBJ2-7, with 8 nucleotides matching TRBD1. The junction had 9 bases not matched to a gene; V was cut back by 6 bases and J by 5 bases. CDR3 size: 13 residues. Germline values: CDR1 DFQATT, CDR2 SNEGSKA (reference sequence). The CDR3 bases are TGCAGTGCGTCGGAAGGACAGGGCGACGAGCAGTACTTC. This codes for CSASEGQGDEQYF.

This clonotype was detected only a few times. This sequence joins TRBV6-6 and TRBJ1-1; D remains unclear. The V and J ends lost 4 bases and 6 bases respectively, with 6 bases between them. This CDR3 has 11 amino acids. Germline values: CDR1 MNHNY, CDR2 SVGAGI (reference sequence). The DNA of the CDR3 is TGTGCCAGCAGTTCCTCGTCTGAAGCTTTCTTT. Residues: CASSSSSEAFF.